This TCR beta chain stems from a study of T cell changes during pregnancy in multiple sclerosis. This CDR3 region has 15 residues. Unmatched junction bases numbered 10, after V lost 4 bases and J lost 5 bases. Germline loops: CDR1 SEHNR, CDR2 FQNEAQ (reference sequence). Assay: immunoSEQ multiplex PCR; the TCRdb copy retains only in-frame clones and omits some. The top ten clones hold around 0.53% of a sample with approximately 52,000 clones, approximately 90% of them seen once. In this sample, this clone turned up once. The chain has TRBV7-9 and TRBJ1-1, with TRBD1 matching over 7 bases. The sequence came from a female donor with multiple sclerosis, enrolled in a pregnancy study. Sequenced here: CD4+ T cells from peripheral blood mononuclear cells, sampled after pregnancy. CDR3 DNA: TGTGCCAGCAGCTCGAGCCCGGGACAGCAAACTGAAGCTTTCTTT. Protein product: CASSSSPGQQTEAFF.